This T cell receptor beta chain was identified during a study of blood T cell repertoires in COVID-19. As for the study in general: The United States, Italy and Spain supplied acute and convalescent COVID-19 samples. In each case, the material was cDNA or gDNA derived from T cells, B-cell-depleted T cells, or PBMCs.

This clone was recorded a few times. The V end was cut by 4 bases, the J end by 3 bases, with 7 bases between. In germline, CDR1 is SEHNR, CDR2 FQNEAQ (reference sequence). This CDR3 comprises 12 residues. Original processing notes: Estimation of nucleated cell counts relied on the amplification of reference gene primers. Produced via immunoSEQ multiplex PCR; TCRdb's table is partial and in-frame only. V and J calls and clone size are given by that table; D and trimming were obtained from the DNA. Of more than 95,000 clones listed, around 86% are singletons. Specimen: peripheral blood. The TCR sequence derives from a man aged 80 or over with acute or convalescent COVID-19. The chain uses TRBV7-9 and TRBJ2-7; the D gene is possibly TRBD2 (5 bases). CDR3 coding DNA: TGTGCCAGCAGCTCTCGGGGCTACGAGCAGTACTTC. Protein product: CASSSRGYEQYF.